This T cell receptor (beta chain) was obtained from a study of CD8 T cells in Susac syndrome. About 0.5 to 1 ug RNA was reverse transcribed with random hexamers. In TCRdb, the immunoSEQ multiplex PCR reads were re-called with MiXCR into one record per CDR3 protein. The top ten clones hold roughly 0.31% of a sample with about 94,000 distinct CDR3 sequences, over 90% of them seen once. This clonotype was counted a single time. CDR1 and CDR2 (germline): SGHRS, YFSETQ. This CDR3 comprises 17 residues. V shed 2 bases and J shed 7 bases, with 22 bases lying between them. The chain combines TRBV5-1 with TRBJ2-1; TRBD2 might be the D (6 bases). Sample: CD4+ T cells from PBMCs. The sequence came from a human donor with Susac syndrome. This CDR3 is CASSFNWDRLVGNEQFF. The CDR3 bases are TGCGCCAGCAGCTTCAATTGGGACCGACTAGTAGGGAATGAGCAGTTCTTC.